This TCR beta chain derives from a study of CD8 T cells in Susac syndrome. About the research overall: When blood was drawn, the patients with Susac syndrome were therapy-naive, on corticosteroids, or on intravenous immunoglobulin alone.

V was clipped by 0 bases and J by 9 bases; unmatched bases: 5. The CDR3 consists of 15 residues. In germline, CDR1 is WSHSY, CDR2 SAAADI. Random hexamers were used to reverse transcribe the RNA input (roughly 0.5 to 1 ug). By means of immunoSEQ multiplex PCR, TCR beta CDR3 spanning 54 Vbeta and 13 Jbeta underwent amplification. One entry per CDR3 protein results from TCRdb running MiXCR on the immunoSEQ multiplex PCR reads. In the table there are about 85,000 distinct CDR3 sequences, over 90% of which are singletons. The source material was CD8+ T cells from PBMCs. This TCR derives from a human donor with Susac syndrome. The rearrangement links TRBV10-2 to TRBJ2-1, with TRBD2 identical over 10 bases. The CDR3 sequence is CASSESPSGRSEQFF. The CDR3 coding sequence is TGCGCCAGCAGTGAGTCCCCTAGCGGGAGATCTGAGCAGTTCTTC.